This T cell receptor (beta chain) was identified in a study of spatial heterogeneity in lung cancer. Overall study context: Patients with untreated early-stage non-small cell lung cancer, numbering some 72, were the donors. Taken at a median of about 2 years after resection, follow-up PBMC samples underwent sequencing when available. The library had UMIs, and each TCR and UMI pair averaged more than ten raw reads.

TCRdb reprocessed the 5' RACE reads with MiXCR, giving one entry per CDR3 protein. The repertoire holds over 85,000 distinct CDR3 sequences, with just under 20% as singletons. Regarding time point: blood at routine non-recurrence follow-up after resection. Unsorted whole RNA samples from tumor, nontumor lung or frozen PBMC were sequenced. The sample holds a few counts of this clonotype. The material was PBMCs, obtained at follow-up. This clonotype originated in a male donor with early-stage non-small cell lung cancer.

This CDR3 is CASRGFAGANVLTF. CDR3 nucleotides: TGTGCCAGCAGAGGTTTCGCTGGGGCCAACGTCCTGACTTTC. This rearrangement joins TRBV2 to TRBJ2-6, with unresolved D. Trimming cost V 6 bases and J 2 bases, with 8 bases left between them. CDR3 length: 14 amino acids. Germline V gene sequence: CDR1 SNHLY, CDR2 FYNNEI. Together with reference TRBV2 and TRBJ2-6, the CDR3 gives the full variable domain: EPEVTQTPSHQVTQMGQEVILRCVPISNHLYFYWYRQILGQKVEFLVSFYNNEISEKSEIFDDQFSVERPDGSNFTLKIRSTKLEDSAMYFCASRGFAGANVLTFGAGSRLTVL.